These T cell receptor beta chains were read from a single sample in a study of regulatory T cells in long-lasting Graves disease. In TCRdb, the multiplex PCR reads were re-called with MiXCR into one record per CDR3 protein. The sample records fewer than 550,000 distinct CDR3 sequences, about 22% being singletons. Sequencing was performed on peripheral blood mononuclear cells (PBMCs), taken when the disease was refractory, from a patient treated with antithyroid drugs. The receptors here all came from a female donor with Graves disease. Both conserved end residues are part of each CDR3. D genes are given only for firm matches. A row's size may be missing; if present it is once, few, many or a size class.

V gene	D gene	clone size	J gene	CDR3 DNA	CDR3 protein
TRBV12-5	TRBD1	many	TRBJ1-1	TGTGCTAGTGGTAAGGGACAGAGCACTGAAGCTTTCTTT	CASGKGQSTEAFF
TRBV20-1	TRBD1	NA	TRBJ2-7	TGCAGTGCACCAGGACAGGGTGTCGAGCAGTACTTC	CSAPGQGVEQYF
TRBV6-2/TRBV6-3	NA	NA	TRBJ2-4	TGTGCCAGCAGTTACTCGAATAGTTTAGCCAAAAACATTCAGTACTTC	CASSYSNSLAKNIQYF
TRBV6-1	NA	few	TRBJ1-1	TGTGCCAGCAGTGCCCGGGACAAGAACACTGAAGCTTTCTTT	CASSARDKNTEAFF
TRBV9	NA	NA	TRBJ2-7	TGTGCCAGCAGCGTAGGCCCTAGCTCCTACGAGCAGTACTTC	CASSVGPSSYEQYF
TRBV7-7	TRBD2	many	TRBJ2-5	TGTGCTAGCAGCTTATCTAGCGGGGTCCAAGAGACCCAGTACTTC	CASSLSSGVQETQYF
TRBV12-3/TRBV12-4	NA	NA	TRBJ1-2	TGTGCCAGCAGTTCAGGACTCCGCCGCTCTGGCTACACCTTC	CASSSGLRRSGYTF
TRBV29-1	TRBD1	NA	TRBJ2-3	TGCAGCGTTAACCCAAGGACAGGGGATACGCAGTATTTT	CSVNPRTGDTQYF
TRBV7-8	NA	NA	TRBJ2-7	TGTGCCAGCAGTACCGACAGTGTAGGCGAGCAGTACTTC	CASSTDSVGEQYF
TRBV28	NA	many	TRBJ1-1	TGTGCCAGCAGTCTACCCCAAACGGCCAACCTGGGCTTCTTT	CASSLPQTANLGFF
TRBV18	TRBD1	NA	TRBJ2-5	TGTGCCAGCTCCCTCGGGACAGGGATAGGGGAGACCCAGTACTTC	CASSLGTGIGETQYF
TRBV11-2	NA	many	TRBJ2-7	TGTGCCAGCAGCGGCCCCGGGGTCTACGAGCAGTACTTC	CASSGPGVYEQYF
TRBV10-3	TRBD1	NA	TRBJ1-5	TGTGCCATCAGAAGGACAGGCACGAATCAGCCCCAGCATTTT	CAIRRTGTNQPQHF
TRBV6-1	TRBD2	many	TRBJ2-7	TGTGCCAGCAGTGAAGCACTAGCGGCCAAACCCTACGAGCAGTACTTC	CASSEALAAKPYEQYF
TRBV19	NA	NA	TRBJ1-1	TGTGCCAGTAGTACCCCCGGACAGCCGAACACTGAAGCTTTCTTT	CASSTPGQPNTEAFF